These T cell receptor beta chains were read from a single sample in a study of somatic mutations in cytotoxic T cells in rheumatoid arthritis. Here immunoSEQ multiplex PCR was the method, and the copy in TCRdb shows in-frame clones only, minus some. The profile shows about 30,000 clones, more than 75% of them singletons. Sequenced material: CD8+ T cells sorted from blood. These receptors were taken from an adult with rheumatoid arthritis. CDR3s leave out the opening cysteine and the closing phenylalanine or tryptophan.

j_gene	v_gene	CDR3aa
TRBJ2-5	TRBV27	ASSFAGGEETQY
TRBJ2-7	TRBV4-2	ASSQEEGGSYEQY
TRBJ1-5	TRBV27	ASSDLSNQPQH
TRBJ2-3	TRBV7-9	ASSPSESSTDTQY
TRBJ1-2	TRBV30	AWSVNPTGDYGYT
TRBJ1-1	TRBV19	ASSIGGQGNEAF
TRBJ2-3	TRBV9	ASSVGVSSTDTQY
TRBJ1-2	TRBV7-8	ASSLSQVVANYGYT
TRBJ2-5	TRBV13	ASSLGRDQETQY
TRBJ2-2	TRBV6-6	ASSRMTGRNTGELF
TRBJ2-6	TRBV6-5	ASSYGVGSGANVLT
TRBJ2-1	TRBV7-3	ASSLWGSRDNEQF
TRBJ1-2	TRBV7-9	ASSLEGGVNYGYT
TRBJ1-3	TRBV19	ASSIAGGTGNTIY
TRBJ1-5	TRBV6-1	ASSEVMEGSQPQH
TRBJ2-1	TRBV9	ASSAPRGAGGKDEQF
TRBJ1-6	TRBV28	ASSNGWAGNSPLH
TRBJ2-7	TRBV4-1	ASRSAGVRDEQY
TRBJ1-1	TRBV29-1	SVRINTEAF
TRBJ2-5	TRBV28	ASSRTSGGATKETQY
TRBJ1-1	TRBV6-1	ASSTTGGFAEAF
TRBJ1-5	TRBV7-8	ASSFGAPGNQPQH
TRBJ2-3	TRBV6-1	ASSEFQVTDTQY
TRBJ1-6	TRBV27	ASSPHTNSPLH
TRBJ1-2	TRBV15	ATSGPRDRSNYGYT
TRBJ1-1	TRBV5-1	ASSLAGLTRNTEAF
TRBJ2-7	TRBV2	ASSEEGPTYSYEQY
TRBJ2-6	TRBV5-1	ASSLGSGANVLT
TRBJ1-3	TRBV11-2	ASSYTTKGTGNTIY
TRBJ1-2	TRBV20-1	SEERVRGYT
TRBJ2-2	TRBV30	AWSGDKGRPGELF
TRBJ1-1	TRBV25-1	ASKFTGGKTEAF
TRBJ2-7	TRBV9	ASSPWTGSYEQY
TRBJ2-3	TRBV5-4	ASSLGGLSTDTQY
TRBJ1-4	TRBV28	ASTQWGVTNEKLF
TRBJ1-5	TRBV27	ASSPYRGLGSNQPQH
TRBJ1-1	TRBV28	ASSDRGANTEAF
TRBJ1-6	TRBV5-6	ASSLEGVTLNSPLH
TRBJ2-2	TRBV5-6	ASSLVGSGELF
TRBJ2-2	TRBV7-8	ASSLAKGAGELF
TRBJ2-7	TRBV28	ASSSWDRRSYEQY